This T cell receptor beta chain was observed in a study of T cells in Graves' hyperthyroidism and ophthalmopathy. Whole-study results and caveats: Appearing also in blood were most of the thyroid clonotypes expanded above 0.001.

TCR beta CDR3 regions were amplified from RNA transcripts. Initially, a first-round RT-PCR of the TCR CDR3 employed the HTBI primer set. TCRdb re-analysed the multiplex PCR reads in MiXCR, keeping a single row per CDR3 protein. The data hold about 590,000 distinct CDR3 sequences, with around 14% observed a single time. At least ten counts were recorded for this clonotype. Its antigen remains unknown. The authors took PBMCs from 10 ml fresh peripheral blood. The CDR3 is 16 residues long. V lost 7 bases and J lost 5, with 24 bases in between. CDR1 MNHEY and CDR2 SMNVEV come from the germline V gene (reference sequence).

The sample consisted of blood. The sequence came from a woman in her late teens or twenties with Graves' ophthalmopathy. The rearrangement links TRBV27 to TRBJ2-7; TRBD2 might be the D (6 bases). DNA for the CDR3: TGTGCCAGCACCTCCAGCGGAGGGTTGGGACGTGACGAGCAGTACTTC. Its translation is CASTSSGGLGRDEQYF.